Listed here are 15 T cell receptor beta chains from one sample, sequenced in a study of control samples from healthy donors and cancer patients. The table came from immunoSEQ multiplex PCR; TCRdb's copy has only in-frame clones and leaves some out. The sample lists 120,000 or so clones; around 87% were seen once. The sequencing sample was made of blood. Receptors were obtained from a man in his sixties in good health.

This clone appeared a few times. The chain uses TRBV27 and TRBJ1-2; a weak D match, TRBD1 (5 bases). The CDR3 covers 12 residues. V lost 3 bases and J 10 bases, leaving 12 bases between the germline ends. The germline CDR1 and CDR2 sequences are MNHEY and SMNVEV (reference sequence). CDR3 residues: CASSFHGGVYTF. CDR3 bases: TGTGCCAGCAGTTTCCATGGGGGGGTCTACACCTTC.

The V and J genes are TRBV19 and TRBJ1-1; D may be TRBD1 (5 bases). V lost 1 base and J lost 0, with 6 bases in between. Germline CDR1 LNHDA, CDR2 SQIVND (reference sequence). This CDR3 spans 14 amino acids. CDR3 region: CASSIAGLNTEAFF. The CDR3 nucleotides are TGTGCCAGTAGTATAGCGGGACTGAACACTGAAGCTTTCTTT. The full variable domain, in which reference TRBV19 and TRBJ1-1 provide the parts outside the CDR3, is DGGITQSPKYLFRKEGQNVTLSCEQNLNHDAMYWYRQDPGQGLRLIYYSQIVNDFQKGDIAEGYSVSREKKESFPLTVTSAQKNPTAFYLCASSIAGLNTEAFFGQGTRLTVV.

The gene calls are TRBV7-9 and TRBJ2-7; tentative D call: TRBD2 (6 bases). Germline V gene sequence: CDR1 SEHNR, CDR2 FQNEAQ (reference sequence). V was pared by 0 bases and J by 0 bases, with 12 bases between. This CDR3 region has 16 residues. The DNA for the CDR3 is TGTGCCAGCAGCTTAGCTGCTGGGGGGTACTCCTACGAGCAGTACTTC. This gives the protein CASSLAAGGYSYEQYF.

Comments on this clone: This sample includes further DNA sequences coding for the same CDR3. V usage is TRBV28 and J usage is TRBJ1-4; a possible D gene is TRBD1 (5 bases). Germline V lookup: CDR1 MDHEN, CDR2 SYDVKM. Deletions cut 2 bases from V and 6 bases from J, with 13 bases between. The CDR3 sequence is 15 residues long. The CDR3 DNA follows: TGTGCCAGCAGTTTAGGGGGAGCGGGGGATGAAAAACTGTTTTTT. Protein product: CASSLGGAGDEKLFF.

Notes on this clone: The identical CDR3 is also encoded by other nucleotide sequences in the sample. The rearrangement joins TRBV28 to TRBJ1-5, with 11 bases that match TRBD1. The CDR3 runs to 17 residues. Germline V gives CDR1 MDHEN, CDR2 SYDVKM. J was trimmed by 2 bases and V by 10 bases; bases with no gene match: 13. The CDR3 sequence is CAISLGGTGGGNQPQHF. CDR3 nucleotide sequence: TGTGCCATCTCCCTAGGGGGGACAGGGGGGGGCAATCAGCCCCAGCATTTT.

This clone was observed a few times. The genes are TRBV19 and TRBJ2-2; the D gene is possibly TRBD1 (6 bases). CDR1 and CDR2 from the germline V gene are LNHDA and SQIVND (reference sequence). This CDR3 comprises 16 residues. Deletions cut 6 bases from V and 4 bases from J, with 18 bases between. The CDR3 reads CASSERGPRGTGELFF. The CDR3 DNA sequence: TGTGCCAGTAGCGAAAGGGGCCCCAGGGGCACCGGGGAGCTGTTTTTT.

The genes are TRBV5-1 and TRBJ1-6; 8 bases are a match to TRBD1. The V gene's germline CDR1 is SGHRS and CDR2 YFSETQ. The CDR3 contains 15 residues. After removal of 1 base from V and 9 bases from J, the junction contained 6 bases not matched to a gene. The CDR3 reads CASSLFQDRGSPLHF. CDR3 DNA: TGCGCCAGCAGCTTGTTTCAAGACAGGGGTTCACCCCTCCACTTT.

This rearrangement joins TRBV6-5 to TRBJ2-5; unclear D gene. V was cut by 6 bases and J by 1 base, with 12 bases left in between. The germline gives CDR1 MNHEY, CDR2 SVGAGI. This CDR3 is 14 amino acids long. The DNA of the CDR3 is TGTGCCAGCAGCTCTACAAGGTCCCAAGAGACCCAGTACTTC. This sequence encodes CASSSTRSQETQYF.

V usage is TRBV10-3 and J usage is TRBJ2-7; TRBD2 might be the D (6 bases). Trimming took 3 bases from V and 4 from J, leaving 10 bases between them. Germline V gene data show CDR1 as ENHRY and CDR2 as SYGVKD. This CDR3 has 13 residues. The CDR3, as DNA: TGTGCCATCAGTGACGGGGGTACTTACGAGCAGTACTTC. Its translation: CAISDGGTYEQYF.

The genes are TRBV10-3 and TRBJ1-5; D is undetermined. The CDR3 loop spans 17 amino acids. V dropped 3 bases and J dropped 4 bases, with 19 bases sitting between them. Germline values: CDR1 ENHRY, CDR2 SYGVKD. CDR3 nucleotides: TGTGCCATCAGTGACCCAGGTAGATCCCCGTCAAATCAGCCCCAGCATTTT. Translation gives CAISDPGRSPSNQPQHF.

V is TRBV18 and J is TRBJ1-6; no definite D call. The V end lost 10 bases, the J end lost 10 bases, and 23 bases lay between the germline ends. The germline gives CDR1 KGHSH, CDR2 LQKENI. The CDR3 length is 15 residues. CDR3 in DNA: TGTGCCACCTCCGGACTGCCCGGGCCATTCTCACCCCTCCACTTT. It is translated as CATSGLPGPFSPLHF.

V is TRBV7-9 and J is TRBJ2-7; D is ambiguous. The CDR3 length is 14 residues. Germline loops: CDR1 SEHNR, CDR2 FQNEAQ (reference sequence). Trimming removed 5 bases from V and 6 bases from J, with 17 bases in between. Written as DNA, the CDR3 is TGTGCCAGCAGCGCCGGCCCCCAGGCGACCGAGCAGTACTTC. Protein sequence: CASSAGPQATEQYF. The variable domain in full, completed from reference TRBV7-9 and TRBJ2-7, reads DTGVSQNPRHKITKRGQNVTFRCDPISEHNRLYWYRQTLGQGPEFLTYFQNEAQLEKSRLLSDRFSAERPKGSFSTLEIQRTEQGDSAMYLCASSAGPQATEQYFGPGTRLTVT.

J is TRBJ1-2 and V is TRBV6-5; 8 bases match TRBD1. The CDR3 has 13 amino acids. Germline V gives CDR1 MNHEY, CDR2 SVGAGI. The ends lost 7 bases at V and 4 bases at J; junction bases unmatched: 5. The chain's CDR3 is CASKTTGAYGYTF. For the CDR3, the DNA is TGTGCCAGCAAGACGACAGGGGCCTATGGCTACACCTTC.

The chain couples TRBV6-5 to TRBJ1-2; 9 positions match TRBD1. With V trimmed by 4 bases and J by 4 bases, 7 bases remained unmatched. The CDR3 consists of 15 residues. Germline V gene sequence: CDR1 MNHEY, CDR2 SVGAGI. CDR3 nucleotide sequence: TGTGCCAGCAGTTTCAACAGGGGGCGTATCTATGGCTACACCTTC. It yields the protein CASSFNRGRIYGYTF.

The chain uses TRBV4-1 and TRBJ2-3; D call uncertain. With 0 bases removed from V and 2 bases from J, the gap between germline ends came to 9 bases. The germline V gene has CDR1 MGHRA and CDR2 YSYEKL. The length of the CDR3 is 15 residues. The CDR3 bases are TGCGCCAGCAGCCAAGATCGTACCGACACAGATACGCAGTATTTT. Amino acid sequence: CASSQDRTDTDTQYF.